This T cell receptor (beta chain) derives from a study of molecular identifiers for immune sequencing clone quantification. V trimming: 2 bases; J trimming: 6 bases; junction bases outside the gene matches: 10. The CDR3 length is 15 residues. Remarks on this clonotype: A clone one base away is much larger, so this may be a read error.

Each CDR3 protein gets one entry after TCRdb re-called the PCR reads with MiXCR. The table records about 510,000 distinct CDR3 sequences, roughly a fifth of them present only once. Input material: naive CD8+ T cells from blood, with Jurkat cell RNA spiked in. As to subset: FACS-sorted CD8+CD4-CCR7+CD45RA+ naive T cells. This chain links TRBV12-3 or TRBV12-4 with TRBJ2-7, with TRBD2 matching over 7 bases. The receptor's source is a human donor in good health. Some libraries in this study had Jurkat cell RNA spiked in. The CDR3 DNA follows: TGTGCCAGCAGTTTATCTTCCATCGTAGCGGGCGAGCAGTACTTC. Its protein is CASSLSSIVAGEQYF.